Each of the 7 T cell receptor beta chains below was sequenced from the same sample in a study of CD4 T cells in relation to SARS-CoV-2 and coronaviruses (dated by TCRdb to 2020 to 2022). CD4+ T cells from unexposed donors were collected before the COVID-19 pandemic (2011-2018). The EasySep CD4+ T cell isolation kit was used to isolate CD4+ T cells once the cultures had run for nine to eleven days. Antigens for these TCRs are unknown. Library preparation used the immunoSEQ multiplex PCR assay. This immuneACCESS table, as held by TCRdb, lists in-frame sequences with V and J called but not all clones. Of the missing ones, under half trace to an unresolved V gene in checked studies; the others have no known cause. A total of roughly 15,000 clones appear in this sample, approximately 81% of them only once. The ten largest clones add up to around 9.9% of the sample. Sequencing was performed on CD4+ T cells from PBMCs, cultured in vitro. All receptors derive from a human donor in good health.

V gene TRBV5-5 combines with J gene TRBJ2-3; 7 bases match TRBD2. V shed 6 bases and J 6 bases; nucleotides not matched to a gene: 10. Germline V gives CDR1 SGHKS, CDR2 YYEKEE (reference sequence). CDR3 length equals 14 residues. CDR3 DNA: TGTGCCAGCAACCCGTCGGCGGGAGTGGATACGCAGTATTTT. It translates to CASNPSAGVDTQYF.

The V and J genes are TRBV29-1 and TRBJ2-1; 8 positions match TRBD1. Germline V lookup: CDR1 SQVTM, CDR2 ANQGSEA. J gave up 4 bases and V 6 bases, and 14 bases lay outside the gene matches. This CDR3 has 16 residues. The CDR3 sequence is CSVHLPPGQVYNEQFF. The CDR3 nucleotides read TGCAGCGTACACCTTCCCCCGGGACAGGTTTACAATGAGCAGTTCTTC.

This clone was seen more than once but under ten times. The rearrangement joins TRBV7-9 to TRBJ2-7; the match to TRBD1 covers 7 bases. The length of the CDR3 is 15 residues. CDR1 is SEHNR, CDR2 FQNEAQ, per germline (reference sequence). Trimming removed 5 bases from V and 4 bases from J; junction bases left unmatched: 11. CDR3 sequence reads: CASSPAQGGGYEQYF. CDR3 sequence (DNA): TGTGCCAGCAGCCCTGCTCAAGGGGGCGGGTACGAGCAGTACTTC.

The chain's CDR3 is CASTITGPSSYEQYF. Here the CDR3 DNA reads TGCGCCAGCACCATAACAGGCCCCAGCTCCTACGAGCAGTACTTC. V and J are TRBV5-1 and TRBJ2-7, with a weak D call TRBD1 (5 bases). Germline assignment: CDR1 SGHRS and CDR2 YFSETQ. The CDR3 is 15 amino acids. V lost 6 bases to trimming and J lost 0 bases, with 16 bases between them. The variable domain in full, completed from reference TRBV5-1 and TRBJ2-7, reads KAGVTQTPRYLIKTRGQQVTLSCSPISGHRSVSWYQQTPGQGLQFLFEYFSETQRNKGNFPGRFSGRQFSNSRSEMNVSTLELGDSALYLCASTITGPSSYEQYFGPGTRLTVT.

This rearrangement joins TRBV6-4 to TRBJ2-2; possibly TRBD2 for D (5 bases). The CDR3 runs to 18 residues. CDR1 and CDR2 (germline): MRHNA, SNTAGT. Trimming removed 5 bases from V and 4 bases from J, with 23 bases in between. The CDR3 DNA follows: TGTGCCAGCAGTCCGACCAGAACTAGACCCCTTCGCACCGGGGAGCTGTTTTTT. This gives the protein CASSPTRTRPLRTGELFF.

This sequence joins TRBV19 and TRBJ1-5; D perhaps matches TRBD1 (5 bases). Deletions cut 6 bases from V and 11 bases from J, with 20 bases between. CDR1 is LNHDA, CDR2 SQIVND, per germline (reference sequence). The CDR3 sequence is 14 residues long. The CDR3 nucleotides are TGTGCCAGTAGGGGGGATGGGCGCGGGTATTCCCAGCATTTT. As protein: CASRGDGRGYSQHF. The variable domain in full, completed from reference TRBV19 and TRBJ1-5, reads DGGITQSPKYLFRKEGQNVTLSCEQNLNHDAMYWYRQDPGQGLRLIYYSQIVNDFQKGDIAEGYSVSREKKESFPLTVTSAQKNPTAFYLCASRGDGRGYSQHFGDGTRLSIL.

The CDR3 bases are TGCGCCAGCAGCTTGGCTCCGACTAGCGGGAGGAACAATGAGCAGTTCTTC. Translation gives CASSLAPTSGRNNEQFF. The V and J genes are TRBV5-1 and TRBJ2-1; 13 nucleotides match TRBD2. The CDR3 has 17 residues. With V trimmed by 0 bases and J by 5 bases, 5 bases remained unmatched. The V gene's germline CDR1 is SGHRS and CDR2 YFSETQ.